These T cell receptor beta chains were read from a single sample in a study of control samples from healthy donors and cancer patients. TCRdb's table, derived via immunoSEQ multiplex PCR, lists solely in-frame clones and lacks some. The data hold roughly 180,000 clones, with more than 85% observed a single time. Sample: blood. These receptors all stem from a woman aged 35 to 49 in good health. Both conserved end residues are part of each CDR3. A D gene is named only where the DNA matches it firmly. A row's size may be missing; if present it is once, few, many or a size class.

clone size	V gene	D gene	J gene	CDR3 protein	CDR3 DNA
.	TRBV2	TRBD1	TRBJ1-2	CASSRTGVNYGYTF	TGTGCCAGCAGTCGGACAGGGGTTAACTATGGCTACACCTTC
.	TRBV4-1	.	TRBJ2-5	CASSQEGRFSLGETQYF	TGCGCCAGCAGCCAAGAAGGCCGTTTTAGCCTGGGAGAGACCCAGTACTTC
.	TRBV6-6	.	TRBJ1-2	CASSYGVFNYGYTF	TGTGCCAGCAGTTATGGGGTTTTTAACTATGGCTACACCTTC
.	TRBV6-4	.	TRBJ2-2	CASSGQWNTGELFF	TGTGCCAGCAGTGGACAGTGGAACACCGGGGAGCTGTTTTTT
once	TRBV19	.	TRBJ1-1	CASSITRGNTEAFF	TGTGCCAGTAGTATAACTCGGGGGAACACTGAAGCTTTCTTT
.	TRBV4-1	TRBD1	TRBJ1-4	CASSLQTGPNEKLFF	TGCGCCAGCAGCCTCCAGACAGGGCCTAATGAAAAACTGTTTTTT
.	TRBV21-1	.	TRBJ2-5	CASSKARETQYF	TGTGCCAGCAGCAAAGCCAGGGAGACCCAGTACTTC
.	TRBV12-3/TRBV12-4	.	TRBJ2-5	CASSLRGQETQYF	TGTGCCAGCAGTTTGAGGGGCCAAGAGACCCAGTACTTC
.	TRBV5-1	.	TRBJ2-5	CASSLRSVGETQYF	TGCGCCAGCAGCTTGAGGTCGGTCGGGGAGACCCAGTACTTC
.	TRBV10-2	TRBD2	TRBJ2-7	CASSRGLPSYEQYF	TGCGCCAGCAGTAGGGGACTACCCTCCTACGAGCAGTACTTC
.	TRBV6-6	.	TRBJ2-2	CASSYAETGELFF	TGTGCCAGCAGTTATGCAGAAACCGGGGAGCTGTTTTTT
.	TRBV2	TRBD2	TRBJ2-5	CASSKGLARETQYF	TGTGCCAGCTCGAAAGGACTAGCACGGGAGACCCAGTACTTC
.	TRBV29-1	.	TRBJ2-3	CSVRGQGDTDTQYF	TGCAGCGTCCGGGGGCAGGGCGACACAGATACGCAGTATTTT
.	TRBV19	.	TRBJ1-4	CASSIEKGIGEKLFF	TGTGCCAGTAGTATAGAGAAGGGGATTGGTGAAAAACTGTTTTTT
.	TRBV2	.	TRBJ2-1	CASRSLGGAGNEQFF	TGTGCCAGCAGGTCGCTGGGGGGCGCAGGCAATGAGCAGTTCTTC